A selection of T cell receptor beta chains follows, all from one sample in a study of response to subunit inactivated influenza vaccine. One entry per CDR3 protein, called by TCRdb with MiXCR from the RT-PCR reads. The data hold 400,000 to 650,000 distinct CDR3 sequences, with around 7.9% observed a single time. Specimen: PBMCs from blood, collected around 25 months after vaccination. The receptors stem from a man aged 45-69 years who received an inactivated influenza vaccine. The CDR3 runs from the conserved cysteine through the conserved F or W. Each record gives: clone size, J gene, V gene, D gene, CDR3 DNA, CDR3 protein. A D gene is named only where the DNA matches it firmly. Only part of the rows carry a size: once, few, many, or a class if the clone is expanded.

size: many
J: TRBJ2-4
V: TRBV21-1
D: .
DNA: TGTGCCAGCAGCAAAGAGGGAGACCTAGCCAAAAACATTCAGTACTTC
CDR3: CASSKEGDLAKNIQYF

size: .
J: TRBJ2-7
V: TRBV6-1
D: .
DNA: TGTGCCAGCAGTCCACCAAGGGACCCTGCGCGGGAGCAGTACTTC
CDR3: CASSPPRDPAREQYF

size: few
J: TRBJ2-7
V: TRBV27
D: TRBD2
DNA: TGTGCCAGCAGTTTACTAGGCGGGAGGGCCGCGGGCGAGCAGTACTTC
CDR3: CASSLLGGRAAGEQYF

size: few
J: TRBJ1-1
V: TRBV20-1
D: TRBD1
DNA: TGCAGTGCTCTACAGGGGGCTGGTGGGAACACTGAAGCTTTCTTT
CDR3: CSALQGAGGNTEAFF

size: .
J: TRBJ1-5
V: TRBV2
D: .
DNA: TGTGCCAGCAGTGTACCGGGGGGAGGGAGCAATCAGCCCCAGCATTTT
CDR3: CASSVPGGGSNQPQHF

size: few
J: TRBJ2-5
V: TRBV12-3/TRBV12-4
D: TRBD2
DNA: TGTGCCAGCAGTTTAATAGCGGGGGGTCCGCGCGGCGAGACCCAGTACTTC
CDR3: CASSLIAGGPRGETQYF

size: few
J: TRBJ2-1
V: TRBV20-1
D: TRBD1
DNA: TGCAGTGCAAGACAGGGGATGGGTCTAGGGAATGGGCAGTTCTTC
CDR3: CSARQGMGLGNGQFF

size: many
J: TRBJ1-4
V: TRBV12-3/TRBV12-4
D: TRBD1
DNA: TGTGCCAGCAGTTGGCAGGGGGTCCAGGAAAAACTGTTTTTT
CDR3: CASSWQGVQEKLFF

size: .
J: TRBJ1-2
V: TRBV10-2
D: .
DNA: TGCGCCAGCAGTGGTTGGAGGAACTATGGCTACACCTTC
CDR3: CASSGWRNYGYTF

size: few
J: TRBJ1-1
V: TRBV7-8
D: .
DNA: TGTGCCAGCAGCCCCCGTATATGGCAGAACACTGAAGCTTTCTTT
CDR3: CASSPRIWQNTEAFF

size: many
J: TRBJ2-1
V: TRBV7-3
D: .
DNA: TGTGCCAGCAGCTTAAACGGCGTTATTGATGAGCAGTTCTTC
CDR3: CASSLNGVIDEQFF

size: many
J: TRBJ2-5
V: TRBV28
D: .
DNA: TGTGCCAGCAATCAGGGGACGAGAAAGACCCAGTACTTC
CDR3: CASNQGTRKTQYF

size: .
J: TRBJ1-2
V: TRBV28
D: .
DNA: TGTGCCAGCAGTCCCCTCGGGAGAGATGGCTACACCTTC
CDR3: CASSPLGRDGYTF

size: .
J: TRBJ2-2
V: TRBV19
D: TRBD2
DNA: TGTGCCAGTACCCGGACTAGCGGGAGGGCCCCCGGGGAGCTGTTTTTT
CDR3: CASTRTSGRAPGELFF

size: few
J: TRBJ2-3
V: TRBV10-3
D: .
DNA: TGTGCCATCAGTGAGAGAAGGGTAGCGACGAAAGATACGCAGTATTTT
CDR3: CAISERRVATKDTQYF

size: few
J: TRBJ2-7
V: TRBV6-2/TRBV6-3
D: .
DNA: TGTGCCAGCAATAATCCGGACTACTCCTACGAGCAGTACTTC
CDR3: CASNNPDYSYEQYF

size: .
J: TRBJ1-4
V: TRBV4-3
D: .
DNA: TGCGCCAGCAGCCAAGATCGACGGACAACTAATGAAAAACTGTTTTTT
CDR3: CASSQDRRTTNEKLFF

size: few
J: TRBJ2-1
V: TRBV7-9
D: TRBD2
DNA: TGTGCCAGCAGCCAAAGCGGGGTGGGTGAGCAGTTCTTC
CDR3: CASSQSGVGEQFF

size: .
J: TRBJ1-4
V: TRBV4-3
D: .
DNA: TGCGCCAGCAGCCCACGGCCTGATGAAAAACTGTTTTTT
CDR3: CASSPRPDEKLFF

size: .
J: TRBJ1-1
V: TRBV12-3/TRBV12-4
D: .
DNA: TGTGCCAGCAGTCTCGGATCACTGATACAAGAGAACACTGAAGCTTTCTTT
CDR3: CASSLGSLIQENTEAFF

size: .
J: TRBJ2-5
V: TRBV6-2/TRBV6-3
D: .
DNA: TGTGCCAGCAGTTGGGCAGTCCAAGAGACCCAGTACTTC
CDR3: CASSWAVQETQYF

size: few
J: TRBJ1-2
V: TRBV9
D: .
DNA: TGTGCCAGCAGCGTAGGGGGCTCCAGCTATGGCTACACCTTC
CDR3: CASSVGGSSYGYTF

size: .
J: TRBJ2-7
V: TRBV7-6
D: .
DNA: TGTGCCAGCACCTATGATGAGCCACCCTACGAGCAGTACTTC
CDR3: CASTYDEPPYEQYF

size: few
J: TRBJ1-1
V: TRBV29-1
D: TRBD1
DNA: TGCAGTGCAACCGCGGGACAGCCAGAAGCTTTCTTT
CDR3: CSATAGQPEAFF

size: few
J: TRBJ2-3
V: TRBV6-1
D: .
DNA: TGTGCCAGTGGACCGACGCCGGGAACAGGTAGCACAGATACGCAGTATTTT
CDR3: CASGPTPGTGSTDTQYF

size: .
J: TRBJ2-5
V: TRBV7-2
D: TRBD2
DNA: TGTGCCAGCAGCCCCCGGGGGGGCTCCGAGACCCAGTACTTC
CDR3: CASSPRGGSETQYF

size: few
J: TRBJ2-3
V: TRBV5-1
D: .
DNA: TGCGCCAGCAAACAATTAGCGGTTACAGATACGCAGTATTTT
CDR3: CASKQLAVTDTQYF

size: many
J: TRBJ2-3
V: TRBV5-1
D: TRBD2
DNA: TGCGCCAGCAGCTCTCTCGGGACTAGCGGGGGTCAAGGGGATACGCAGTATTTT
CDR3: CASSSLGTSGGQGDTQYF

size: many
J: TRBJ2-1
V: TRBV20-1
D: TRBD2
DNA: TGCAGTGCTAGTTGGGGACTAGCGGGGGGACGCAATGAGCAGTTCTTC
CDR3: CSASWGLAGGRNEQFF

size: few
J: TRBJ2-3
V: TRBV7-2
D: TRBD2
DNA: TGTGCCGCCAGCAGTTCTACCGGGTCTACTAGCGGAAACCACCAGGCCGCAGATACGCAGTATTTT
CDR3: CAASSSTGSTSGNHQAADTQYF

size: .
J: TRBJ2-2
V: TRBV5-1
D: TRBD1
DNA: TGCGCCAGCAGCACCCAACAGGGGGGGAACACCGGGGAGCTGTTTTTT
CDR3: CASSTQQGGNTGELFF

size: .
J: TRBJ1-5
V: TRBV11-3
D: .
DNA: TGTGCCAGCAGCTTAGATCCTACTAGACAGATCCCTAATCAGCCCCAGCATTTT
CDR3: CASSLDPTRQIPNQPQHF

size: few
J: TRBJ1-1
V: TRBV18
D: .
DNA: TGTGCCAGCTCACCTCGCAGTGCGATGAACACTGAAGCTTTCTTT
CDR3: CASSPRSAMNTEAFF

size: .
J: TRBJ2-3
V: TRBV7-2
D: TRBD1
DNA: TGTGCCAGCAGCTTAGACCTCGGACAGGGGGCGCAGTATTTT
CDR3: CASSLDLGQGAQYF

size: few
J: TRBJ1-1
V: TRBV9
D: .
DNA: TGTGCCAGCAGCGCACACAGTAACACTGAAGCTTTCTTT
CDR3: CASSAHSNTEAFF

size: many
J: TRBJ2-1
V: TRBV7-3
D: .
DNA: TGTGCCAGCAGCTTAAGTCATCAGAGGGTAGATGTGCAGTTCTTC
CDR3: CASSLSHQRVDVQFF

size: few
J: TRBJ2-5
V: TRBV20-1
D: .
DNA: TGCAGTGCTAGGTTGGGTTCGGAGACCCAGTACTTC
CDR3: CSARLGSETQYF

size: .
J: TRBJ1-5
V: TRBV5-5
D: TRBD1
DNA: TGTGCCAGCAGCGTACGGACAGGGGACCCTCAGCCCCAGCATTTT
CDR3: CASSVRTGDPQPQHF

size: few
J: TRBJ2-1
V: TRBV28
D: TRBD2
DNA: TGTGCCAGCAGCCGACTAGCGGGGGGAGGGGATGAGCAGTTCTTC
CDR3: CASSRLAGGGDEQFF

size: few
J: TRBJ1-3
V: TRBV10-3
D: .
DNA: TGTGCCATCAGTGCGCGAGGACAAGTGAGCACCATATATTTT
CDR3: CAISARGQVSTIYF

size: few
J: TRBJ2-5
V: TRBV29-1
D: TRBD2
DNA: TGCAGCGTTATGCCCAGCGGGGCGGGGGAGACCCAGTACTTC
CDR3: CSVMPSGAGETQYF

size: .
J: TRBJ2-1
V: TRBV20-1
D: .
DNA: TGCAGTGCTAGATGGGGGAGCCCCTACAATGAGCAGTTCTTC
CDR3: CSARWGSPYNEQFF

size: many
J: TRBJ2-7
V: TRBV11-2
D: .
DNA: TGTGCCAGCAGCCCACCCCGATCTGTGGGACGCGAGCAGTACTTC
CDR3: CASSPPRSVGREQYF

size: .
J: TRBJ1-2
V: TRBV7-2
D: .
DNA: TGTGCCAGCAGCTCCTCGGTAACAGGATCCTATGGCTACACCTTC
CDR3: CASSSSVTGSYGYTF

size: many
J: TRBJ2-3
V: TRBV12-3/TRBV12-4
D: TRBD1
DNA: TGTGCCAGCAGCCTGACAGGGTTCGCAGATACGCAGTATTTT
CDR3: CASSLTGFADTQYF

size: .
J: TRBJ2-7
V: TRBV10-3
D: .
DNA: TGTGCCATCAGTGAGTCTAACTCCTACGAGCAGTACTTC
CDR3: CAISESNSYEQYF

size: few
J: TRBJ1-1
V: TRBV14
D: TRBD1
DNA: TGTGCCAGCAGCCAAGGACAGGGTAGGAGGACTGAAGCTTTCTTT
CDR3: CASSQGQGRRTEAFF

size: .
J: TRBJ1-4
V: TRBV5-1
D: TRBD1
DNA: TGCGCCAGCAGCTACATGGGACAGGAGGAAAAACTGTTTTTT
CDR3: CASSYMGQEEKLFF

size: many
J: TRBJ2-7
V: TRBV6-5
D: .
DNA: TGTGCCAGCAATTCCGGGACCCTTCTCTCAAGCGAGCAGTACTTC
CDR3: CASNSGTLLSSEQYF

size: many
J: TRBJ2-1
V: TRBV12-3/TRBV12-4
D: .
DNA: TGTGCCAGCAGACCGGGCCAGAGCTCCTACAATGAGCAGTTCTTC
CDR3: CASRPGQSSYNEQFF

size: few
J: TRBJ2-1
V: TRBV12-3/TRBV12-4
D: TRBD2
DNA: TGTGCCAGCAGGCCTCAAACTAGCGGGAGAACGAATGAGCAGTTCTTC
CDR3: CASRPQTSGRTNEQFF

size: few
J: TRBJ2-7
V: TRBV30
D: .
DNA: TGTGCCTGGAGTAAAGGGGACACCTACGAGCAGTACTTC
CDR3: CAWSKGDTYEQYF

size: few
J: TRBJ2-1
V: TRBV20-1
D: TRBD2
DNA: TGCAGTGCTAGAGCAGGGACTAGCGGGGGGAATGAGCAGTTCTTC
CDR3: CSARAGTSGGNEQFF

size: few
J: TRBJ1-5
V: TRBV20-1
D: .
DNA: TGCAGTGCTAATGGGGCCGCCCAACCCCAGCATTTT
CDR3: CSANGAAQPQHF

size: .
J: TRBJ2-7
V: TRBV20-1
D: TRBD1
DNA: TGCAGTGCGAGAAATGCCGGGACAGGGATGGGGTACGAGCAGTACTTC
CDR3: CSARNAGTGMGYEQYF

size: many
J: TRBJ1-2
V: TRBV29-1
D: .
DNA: TGCAGCGTTGAACAGGCTATTAACTATGGCTACACCTTC
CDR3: CSVEQAINYGYTF

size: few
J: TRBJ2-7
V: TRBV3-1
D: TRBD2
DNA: TGTGCCAGCAGCCACCTAGCCAGCGGGGGCACCTACGAGCAGTACTTC
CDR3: CASSHLASGGTYEQYF

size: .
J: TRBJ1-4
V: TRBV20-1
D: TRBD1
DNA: TGCAGTGCCCGAACAGGGGGCAGGGAAAAACTGTTTTTT
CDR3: CSARTGGREKLFF

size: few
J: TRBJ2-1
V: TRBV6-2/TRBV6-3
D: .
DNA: TGTGCCAGCAGTTATAGAGGGAGAGGTACAGGCCGGAGCTACAATGAGCAGTTCTTC
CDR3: CASSYRGRGTGRSYNEQFF

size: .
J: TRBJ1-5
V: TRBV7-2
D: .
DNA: TGTGCCAGCAGCTTAGCATCGACAGGTCAGCCCCAGCATTTT
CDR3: CASSLASTGQPQHF